This T cell receptor (beta chain) was captured in a study of blood T cell repertoires in COVID-19. Looking at the study overall: Donors in the United States, Italy and Spain gave samples during acute or convalescent COVID-19. Sources were T cells, B-cell-depleted T cells, or PBMCs; the material itself was cDNA or gDNA.

Per the authors' pipeline: Amplification of reference gene primers provided the estimated nucleated cell counts. Assay used: immunoSEQ multiplex PCR; TCRdb lists only in-frame clones, some missing. V, J and clone size derive from that table, while D and trimming were established from the DNA sequence. This table holds 85,000 to 130,000 clones, around 80% found once. The CDR3 runs to 13 residues. The V gene lost 1 base and the J gene lost 8 bases, with 10 bases spanning the gap. The germline CDR1 and CDR2 sequences are SGHNT and YENEEA. The Seattle site enrolled patients during active infection and followed them longitudinally.

The TCR comes from a man older than 75 with COVID-19, enrolled during active disease. The chain joins TRBV11-3 to TRBJ2-3; D remains unclear. The sample taken for sequencing was peripheral blood. The CDR3 DNA reads as TGTGCCAGCAGCTTAGGCCAAGCCCGTACGCAGTATTTT. It is translated as CASSLGQARTQYF.